This section outlines one TCR beta chain sequence together with its context. This clonotype appeared a few times. What this receptor recognizes is not known. A much larger clone sits a single nucleotide away, making a read error possible. TCR beta CDR3 regions were amplified from RNA transcripts. A first-round RT-PCR of the TCR CDR3 used the HTBI primer set with the Qiagen OneStep RT-PCR kit. The libraries were constructed in a second round of multiplex PCR and then size-selected and purified. Paired-end sequencing of the libraries was performed with 100 bp reads on an Illumina HiSeq2000. Under the source paper's analysis protocol: SOAPnuke was used to process the raw data, with reads discarded if the reads contained adapters or uncalled bases, had a mean Phred below 15, or lacked an exact constant-primer or identifier match. High-quality paired reads were merged using COPE v1.2.5, and each unique nucleotide sequence was defined as a clonotype. MiTCR v1.1 was used to align clonotypes to the IMGT TRBV, TRBD and TRBJ reference segments. The analysis was restricted to V-J combinations with a frequency above 0.0001, which together covered 99.2% of the repertoires. A TCS score was defined as the ratio between F50 (clonal expansion) and ExV (chaos), using BLOSUM62-based TCRdist between CDR3 peptides within each V-J. Welch's t-statistics and random forest reduced 514 V-J features to 10 to 15, which were used in a naive Bayes classifier (R e1071). The raw public reads went through TCRdb reprocessing: fastp at Q25, MiXCR clone calling, in-frame beta chains kept. Rows are unified per CDR3 protein, each entry keeping the most common DNA and genes. Clone size and V and J calls follow TCRdb, not the original study. This sample holds about 380,000 distinct CDR3 sequences; less than 20% were observed only once. 35% to 45% of the sample is held by the ten biggest clonotypes.

This entry belongs to a study of T cells in Graves' hyperthyroidism and ophthalmopathy (dated 2019 in TCRdb). In the study overall: Peripheral blood samples were taken at initial diagnosis, before any treatment was given. The paper reports TCR Vbeta CDR3 sequencing of over 120 peripheral blood samples: over 40 ophthalmopathy, fewer than 85 hyperthyroidism and approximately 17 progressor patients. To identify TCR V-J signatures that set the groups apart, the researchers used a discovery cohort of 100 patients, made up of under 50 with Graves' ophthalmopathy and 57 with stable Graves' hyperthyroidism. For training and testing, the roughly 100 patients in the discovery cohort were randomly divided in a 7:3 ratio. In addition, the study compared T-cell repertoires in thyroid tissue and in blood from six Graves' hyperthyroidism patients. After blood sampling, hyperthyroidism patients were treated with methimazole at a starting dose of 30 mg daily, and ophthalmopathy patients were treated with high-dose intravenous methylprednisolone. Prospective prediction of ophthalmopathy was tested in an independent validation cohort consisting of fewer than 20 hyperthyroidism patients and around 16 patients who later progressed to ophthalmopathy. On the study overall, not on this receptor specifically: Most expanded thyroid clonotypes (frequency above 0.001) were also detected in blood, a finding suggesting that blood repertoires may reflect thyroid immune responses. Sample size was not statistically predetermined, and blinding of investigators to group allocation was not performed. In cross-validation, a model built on a 13 V-J signature told ophthalmopathy apart from stable hyperthyroidism with over 85% sensitivity and around 83% specificity, and in testing the same model reached 80%/75%. In validation, the model predicted progression to ophthalmopathy with 55% to 71% sensitivity and less than 80% specificity, a median of about 6.7 months before onset.

Moderately to severely active disease, a Clinical Activity Score of at least 3, a NOSPECS grade of at least 4, and a duration under 3 months were present in ophthalmopathy patients. Patients with uncontrolled infections, other autoimmune diseases, pregnancy or lactation were excluded. Clinical symptoms, serum thyroxine and TRAb, thyroid ultrasound, and orbital computed tomography formed the basis for the diagnoses. PBMCs were isolated from 10 ml of fresh peripheral blood by Ficoll-Paque density gradient centrifugation. Trizol reagent was used to extract total RNA, and RNA quality was then checked on an Agilent 2100 Bioanalyzer. At the junction V is shortened by 0 bases and J by 1 base, with 4 bases in between. The CDR1 and CDR2 encoded by the germline V gene (reference sequence) are LGHDT and YNNKEL. Inclusive of the bounding cysteine and phenylalanine, the CDR3 is 14 residues long. Only CDR3 DNA remains: 42 bases, in frame from the first base.

The TCR was taken from a man younger than 30 with Graves' ophthalmopathy. The sequence links TRBV3-1 to TRBJ1-5, with the D gene call left open. The sequenced sample consisted of blood. The CDR3 loop reads CASSQEVSNQPQHF. In nucleotide form, the sequence is TGTGCCAGCAGCCAAGAAGTCAGCAATCAGCCCCAGCATTTT.